A selection of T cell receptor beta chains follows, all from one sample in a study of shared clonotypes between healthy human individuals. TCRdb keeps only in-frame clones here, not all; method: immunoSEQ multiplex PCR. The data show over a million clones, 78% seen once. What was sequenced was memory CD4+ T cells from PBMCs. Receptors originate from a man between 18 and 29 years old in good health. Some clones in this sample may be carry-over from other donors' samples. The CDR3 runs from the conserved cysteine through the conserved F or W. A D gene is named only where the DNA matches it firmly. Only part of the rows carry a size: once, few, many, or a class if the clone is expanded.

D gene	CDR3 length	J gene	V gene	clone size	CDR3 DNA	CDR3 protein
.	12	TRBJ2-1	TRBV28	once	TGTGCCAGCAGACCCTACTCAAATGAGCAGTTCTTC	CASRPYSNEQFF
.	13	TRBJ2-5	TRBV28	.	TGTGCCAGCAGTTTCCAGATCCAGGAGACCCAGTACTTC	CASSFQIQETQYF
.	12	TRBJ2-1	TRBV30	.	TGTGCCTGGAGCAGGGACTTCAATGAGCAGTTCTTC	CAWSRDFNEQFF
TRBD2	14	TRBJ2-1	TRBV27	few	TGTGCCAGCAGTCTAGCGGCCATTTTCAATGAGCAGTTCTTC	CASSLAAIFNEQFF
TRBD1	14	TRBJ1-1	TRBV6-1	few	TGTGCCAGCAGTGAACCAGGGGGCACGACTGAAGCTTTCTTT	CASSEPGGTTEAFF
.	15	TRBJ2-1	TRBV2	.	TGTGCCAGCAGTGAGGGGGAGTTGGAGTACAATGAGCAGTTCTTC	CASSEGELEYNEQFF
.	14	TRBJ1-2	TRBV10-3	.	TGTGCCATCAGTGCTTCCGGCGGAGACTATGGCTACACCTTC	CAISASGGDYGYTF
TRBD2	17	TRBJ2-3	TRBV7-2	.	TGTGCCAGCAGCTTAGGGGGACTAGCCGCTAGCACAGATACGCAGTATTTT	CASSLGGLAASTDTQYF
TRBD1	16	TRBJ1-2	TRBV7-9	.	TGTGCCAGCAGCTTGGCCGGGACAGGCAAAGCGGGGGGCTACACCTTC	CASSLAGTGKAGGYTF
TRBD1	15	TRBJ2-2	TRBV27	.	TGTGCCAGCAGTTCGTACAGGGGGGAGACCGGGGAGCTGTTTTTT	CASSSYRGETGELFF
TRBD2	16	TRBJ2-1	TRBV10-1	few	TGCGCCAGCAGTGGGTCTACTAGCGGGAGAAGGATTGAGCAGTTCTTC	CASSGSTSGRRIEQFF
.	15	TRBJ1-4	TRBV5-1	.	TGCGCCAGCAGACGGGCAGGGGCAACTAATGAAAAACTGTTTTTT	CASRRAGATNEKLFF
TRBD2	13	TRBJ2-1	TRBV6-4	.	TGTGCCAGCAGTGGCGGGAGGGCCACTGAGCAGTTCTTC	CASSGGRATEQFF
.	14	TRBJ1-1	TRBV5-1	once	TGCGCCAGCAGCTTGGTTTGGGGGCGTACTGAAGCTTTCTTT	CASSLVWGRTEAFF
TRBD2	18	TRBJ2-3	TRBV7-3	.	TGTGCCAGCAGCTCCCGGGGTAGGGCTAGCGGCAGCACAGATACGCAGTATTTT	CASSSRGRASGSTDTQYF
TRBD1	15	TRBJ2-5	TRBV15	.	TGTGCCACCAGCAGACCCCCAGGGGGCCGGGAGACCCAGTACTTC	CATSRPPGGRETQYF
TRBD1	13	TRBJ1-2	TRBV7-3	.	TGTGCCAGCAGCTTCCGGACAGGGGATGGCTACACCTTC	CASSFRTGDGYTF
.	15	TRBJ1-1	TRBV19	.	TGTGCCAGTAGTATTATATCGGCAGGAGCAGTCAGAGCTTTCTTT	CASSIISAGAVRAFF
.	12	TRBJ2-7	TRBV2	.	TGTGCCAGCAGTGGCTCAATCTACGAGCAGTACTTC	CASSGSIYEQYF
TRBD1	15	TRBJ2-7	TRBV9	.	TGTGCCAGCAGCGCACGGGACAGGGGCCCCTACGAGCAGTACTTC	CASSARDRGPYEQYF
.	14	TRBJ2-2	TRBV10-2	.	TGCGCCAGCAGCCGGGTTACTCGGGAGGGGGAGCTGTTTTTT	CASSRVTREGELFF
.	14	TRBJ2-3	TRBV18	.	TGTGCCAGCTCACCAAGGTTAACCCCAGATACGCAGTATTTT	CASSPRLTPDTQYF